The 2 T cell receptor beta chains reported below all come from one sample, sequenced in a study of blood T cells in healthy people across ages. Together with a sample-barcoded 5' primer, a J-beta primer mix was included in a second PCR lasting about 7 to 11 cycles. TCRdb analysed the 5' RACE reads with MiXCR anew, one entry per CDR3 protein. Among 550,000 to 650,000 distinct CDR3 sequences listed, about 26% were seen once. These data were also reused for a study on T cells of mothers and their children.

The sequenced sample consisted of blood. The receptors shown here come from a boy under 10 years old in good health.

This clonotype has just a few counts. The rearrangement joins TRBV13 to TRBJ2-4; unclear D gene. V lost 6 bases and J 6 bases, leaving 9 bases between the germline ends. The germline CDR1 and CDR2 sequences are PRHDT and FYEKMQ (reference sequence). The CDR3 is made up of 12 amino acids. The CDR3 nucleotides read TGTGCCAGCAGTTCGGAGTCAAACATTCAGTACTTC. Translated, it gives CASSSESNIQYF. Drawing the rest from reference TRBV13 and TRBJ2-4, the complete variable domain is AAGVIQSPRHLIKEKRETATLKCYPIPRHDTVYWYQQGPGQDPQFLISFYEKMQSDKGSIPDRFSAQQFSDYHSELNMSSLELGDSALYFCASSSESNIQYFGAGTRLSVL.

The V and J genes are TRBV4-3 and TRBJ2-2; D ambiguous. The V gene lost 3 bases and the J gene lost 4 bases, with 9 bases spanning the gap. Germline CDR1 reads LGHNA; CDR2 reads YSLEER. This CDR3 contains 14 residues. The CDR3 nucleotides read TGCGCCAGCAGCCACTCACCGGTCACCGGGGAGCTGTTTTTT. As protein: CASSHSPVTGELFF.